These T cell receptor beta chains were read from a single sample in a study of identical twins. TCRdb analysed the 5' RACE reads with MiXCR anew, one entry per CDR3 protein. Altogether about 330,000 distinct CDR3 sequences are present, 10% to 15% being singletons, with the ten largest covering around 7.2%. These data were also reused for a study on yellow fever vaccine responses in identical twins.

Sequencing input: CD8+ T cells sorted from blood. These receptors were obtained from a woman aged 18-30 years in good health. CDR3s include the opening cysteine and the closing phenylalanine or tryptophan. A D gene is named only where the DNA matches it firmly. Only part of the rows carry a size: once, few, many, or a class if the clone is expanded.

few,13,TRBD2,TRBV9,TRBJ2-1,TGTGCCAGCAGCGACTCATTAGCGGGGAAGCAGTTCTTC,CASSDSLAGKQFF
many,17,TRBD2,TRBV27,TRBJ2-4,TGTGCCAGCAGTTTGGAGGAGCTAGCGGGGGAGAAAAACATTCAGTACTTC,CASSLEELAGEKNIQYF
many,13,.,TRBV10-3,TRBJ2-3,TGTGCCATCAGTGATCCGGAAACAGATACGCAGTATTTT,CAISDPETDTQYF
few,17,TRBD2,TRBV4-1,TRBJ2-1,TGCGCCAGCAGCCATGATGGGACTAGCGGGATATACAATGAGCAGTTCTTC,CASSHDGTSGIYNEQFF
.,17,TRBD1,TRBV27,TRBJ1-2,TGTGCCAGCAAAGGCCGCCTAGACAGGGCCCTTAACTATGGCTACACCTTC,CASKGRLDRALNYGYTF
.,12,.,TRBV6-2/TRBV6-3,TRBJ1-1,TGTGCCAGCAGTTATGCATGGACTGAAGCTTTCTTT,CASSYAWTEAFF
few,17,TRBD1,TRBV12-3/TRBV12-4,TRBJ1-5,TGTGCCAGCAGCCCCCAGGGGGCGGTCTATAGCAATCAGCCCCAGCATTTT,CASSPQGAVYSNQPQHF
.,16,.,TRBV6-4,TRBJ2-3,TGTGCCAGCAGTGAATATGGCGGAAGGAGCACAGATACGCAGTATTTT,CASSEYGGRSTDTQYF
many,12,.,TRBV4-1,TRBJ2-1,TGCGCCAGCAGCCAAGATGGAAATGAGCAGTTCTTC,CASSQDGNEQFF
.,15,.,TRBV6-9,TRBJ2-2,TGTGCCAGCAGTTATGAGGGGTTGGTGGCCGGGGAGCTGTTTTTT,CASSYEGLVAGELFF
few,17,.,TRBV29-1,TRBJ2-3,TGCAGCGTTGAATGGGAGGCAGGGATCTTCCCTCCAGATACGCAGTATTTT,CSVEWEAGIFPPDTQYF
.,15,.,TRBV28,TRBJ2-5,TGTGCCAGCAGCTATGTCCGGGCAGGCCAAGAGACCCAGTACTTC,CASSYVRAGQETQYF
.,16,.,TRBV2,TRBJ2-3,TGTGCCCGCTATTCTGGCAGGGATGATGGAGCAGATACGCAGTATTTT,CARYSGRDDGADTQYF
.,15,TRBD2,TRBV5-1,TRBJ2-2,TGCGCCAGCAGCCTATCAGCGGGAAACACCGGGGAGCTGTTTTTT,CASSLSAGNTGELFF
many,15,TRBD2,TRBV6-1,TRBJ2-3,TGTGCCAGCAGCCGACTAGCGGGAGAGAGAGATACGCAGTATTTT,CASSRLAGERDTQYF
few,15,.,TRBV24-1,TRBJ1-5,TGTGCCACCAGTGAAGGACAGCTTAGCAATCAGCCCCAGCATTTT,CATSEGQLSNQPQHF
.,17,TRBD1,TRBV7-9,TRBJ2-2,TGTGCCAGCAGCTTAGCTCCGACAGGGCCGAACACCGGGGAGCTGTTTTTT,CASSLAPTGPNTGELFF
.,16,.,TRBV28,TRBJ2-1,TGTGCCAGCAGATCCGTAACACCCAGCTCCTACAATGAGCAGTTCTTC,CASRSVTPSSYNEQFF
many,11,.,TRBV13,TRBJ1-1,TGTGCCAGCAGCTTGAGGACTGAAGCTTTCTTT,CASSLRTEAFF
few,13,.,TRBV11-2,TRBJ1-1,TGTGCCAGTGTACAGGGACGGGACACTGAAGCTTTCTTT,CASVQGRDTEAFF
few,15,.,TRBV13,TRBJ2-7,TGTGCCAGCAGCTTAGGGGTCAACCCCCGCTACGAGCAGTACTTC,CASSLGVNPRYEQYF
few,17,TRBD2,TRBV7-6,TRBJ2-1,TGTGCCAGCAGCTTAGGGGTCCCGAGGGGACTAGCAAATGAGCAGTTCTTC,CASSLGVPRGLANEQFF
.,12,.,TRBV12-3/TRBV12-4,TRBJ2-7,TGTGCCAGCGGGGGGATAACCTACGAGCAGTACTTC,CASGGITYEQYF
.,13,TRBD1,TRBV7-9,TRBJ1-1,TGTGCCAGCAGCCCACCGGGACAGGGTGAAGCTTTCTTT,CASSPPGQGEAFF
.,14,.,TRBV20-1,TRBJ2-2,TGCAGTGCTAGAGATGGGCGGGACACCGGGGAGCTGTTTTTT,CSARDGRDTGELFF
many,11,.,TRBV4-1,TRBJ1-1,TGCGCCAGCAGCCAGGGCTCTGAAGCTTTCTTT,CASSQGSEAFF
many,15,TRBD2,TRBV2,TRBJ2-1,TGTGCCAGCAGTGGAATAGCGGGGGGGCCGGATGAGCAGTTCTTC,CASSGIAGGPDEQFF
.,13,.,TRBV12-3/TRBV12-4,TRBJ2-2,TGTGCCAGCATTTCGCGGGACACCGGGGAGCTGTTTTTT,CASISRDTGELFF